This T cell receptor (beta chain) was retrieved from a study of metastatic and nonmetastatic thyroid tumors. Background on the study: Both malignant and benign thyroid patients supplied peripheral blood and tumor or nodule tissue samples, across which the repertoires of these patients were then compared. Overall study findings and caveats: A significant increase in TCR beta diversity was reportedly seen in malignant thyroid tumors relative to benign nodules, in blood and tumor.

No patient received treatment before thyroid surgery. Note on this clone: What it binds is unknown.

The CDR3 totals 15 residues. Per the germline V gene, CDR1 is WNHNN and CDR2 is SYGVQD (reference sequence). Trimming cost V 2 bases and J 3 bases; bases outside gene matches: 0. With MiXCR, TCRdb reprocessed the PCR reads. The sample gives 15,000 to 19,000 clones, 3.5% to 4.5% of which show up once; about 22% is in the top ten. The V call is TRBV10-1, the J call TRBJ2-2; 10 nucleotides match TRBD2. The sequenced sample was tumor tissue. The receptor was isolated from a female donor with papillary thyroid cancer or a benign thyroid nodule (not recorded which). Some clones in this sample may be carry-over from other donors' samples. This CDR3 is CASSEGTSDTGELFF. The DNA for the CDR3 is TGCGCCAGCAGTGAGGGGACTAGCGACACCGGGGAGCTGTTTTTT.